Listed here are 14 T cell receptor beta chains from one sample, sequenced in a study of T-cell reconstitution after alpha-beta-depleted transplantation in children. Library preparation (for TCRbeta) was performed with unique molecular identifiers. A single record per CDR3 protein comes from TCRdb applying MiXCR to the PCR reads. The table records roughly 300,000 distinct CDR3 sequences, roughly 11% of them present only once. The sample consisted of peripheral blood, taken 180 days after TCRalphabeta/CD19-depleted stem cell transplant. The receptors shown here come from a male patient between 2 and 10 years old who had a stem cell transplant for chronic granulomatous disease, so the T cells may come from the graft donor.

This clonotype has a count of ten or more. The chain recombines TRBV5-1 with TRBJ2-3, with D hard to call. The CDR3 consists of 14 residues. The ends were cut back, 2 bases at V and 3 bases at J, with 10 bases in the middle. Looked up from germline, CDR1 is SGHRS and CDR2 is YFSETQ. The CDR3 nucleotides read TGCGCCAGCAGCTTCCCCCGTTCGACAGATACGCAGTATTTT. Amino acids: CASSFPRSTDTQYF.

Many counts were recorded for this clonotype. V and J are TRBV20-1 and TRBJ1-1; D gene uncertain. The CDR3 consists of 15 residues. CDR1 DFQATT and CDR2 SNEGSKA come from the germline V gene (reference sequence). Trimming stripped 3 bases from V and 1 base from J, with 15 bases between. In nucleotides, the CDR3 is TGCAGTGCTAGGCTCGAAGAAGACCCGAACACTGAAGCTTTCTTT. This codes for CSARLEEDPNTEAFF.

This clonotype was seen a handful of times. The chain carries TRBV28 and TRBJ2-2; D gene uncertain. V lost 3 bases and J lost 0, with 17 bases in between. CDR1 and CDR2 (germline): MDHEN, SYDVKM. This CDR3 has 18 amino acids. The CDR3 is CASSFAARWEPNTGELFF. The CDR3, as DNA: TGTGCCAGCAGTTTTGCGGCTAGATGGGAACCGAACACCGGGGAGCTGTTTTTT.

In its sample, this clonotype was seen many times. This sequence joins TRBV4-3 and TRBJ2-1; 7 positions agree with TRBD2. The germline CDR1 and CDR2 sequences are LGHNA and YSLEER. V lost 0 bases and J lost 8; bases outside the gene matches: 10. This CDR3 has 16 residues. The CDR3 spells CASSQDPGGGRDEQFF. CDR3 coding DNA: TGCGCCAGCAGCCAAGATCCAGGCGGGGGAAGGGATGAGCAGTTCTTC.

A remark on this clonotype: The final CDR3 position lacks the conserved phenylalanine or tryptophan, pointing to a likely read error. This sequence joins TRBV20-1 and TRBJ2-1, with D perhaps TRBD2 (5 bases). Germline loops: CDR1 DFQATT, CDR2 SNEGSKA (reference sequence). This CDR3 has 14 residues. The CDR3 DNA is TGCAGTGCTAGAGAACCGGGGTCGTACAACGAGCAGTTCTCC. Its protein product is CSAREPGSYNEQFS.

Comment on this clonotype: A much larger clone lies one base from this, so it may be a read error. The genes are TRBV7-8 and TRBJ2-3; TRBD2 agrees at 7 bases. The CDR3 runs to 16 residues. Germline CDR1 is SGHVS and CDR2 is FQNEAQ. The CDR3 sequence is CANSLGELAVRDTQYF. In nucleotides, the CDR3 is TGTGCCAACAGCTTAGGGGAGCTAGCGGTTCGGGATACGCAGTATTTT.

In the case of this clonotype: At one of its ends the junction is not consistent with the germline gene, which may arise from a read error. This sequence joins TRBV12-3 or TRBV12-4 and TRBJ2-7, with TRBD2 matching over 16 bases. CDR3 length: 17 residues. The chain's CDR3 is CASSQLGTSGRAAEQHF. In DNA form, the CDR3 reads TGTGCCAGCAGCCAATTGGGGACTAGCGGGAGGGCCGCAGAGCAGCACTTC.

This clonotype has at least ten counts. This chain uses TRBV6-1 with TRBJ1-6; 12 bases map to TRBD1. CDR3 length: 15 residues. With 6 bases clipped from V and 9 bases from J, the junction kept 6 bases outside the gene matches. Germline V gene sequence: CDR1 MNHNS, CDR2 SASEGT. DNA of the CDR3: TGTGCCAGCAGATTGGGACAGGGGGCTGGTTCACCCCTCCACTTT. This codes for CASRLGQGAGSPLHF.

This clonotype has ten or more counts. The CDR3 spells CASSEEFTGELFF. As DNA, the CDR3 is TGCGCCAGCAGTGAAGAATTCACCGGGGAGCTGTTTTTT. The chain uses TRBV10-2 and TRBJ2-2; D uncertain. CDR1 and CDR2 from the germline V gene are WSHSY and SAAADI. Trimming shortened V by 3 bases and J by 4 bases, and 6 bases separated the two germline ends. The CDR3 is 13 residues long.

Ten or more counts support this clonotype. The gene calls are TRBV10-3 and TRBJ1-5; 9 positions match TRBD1. With V trimmed by 6 bases and J by 6 bases, 15 bases remained unmatched. Germline V gene data show CDR1 as ENHRY and CDR2 as SYGVKD. This CDR3 has 17 residues. CDR3 nucleotide sequence: TGTGCCATCAGCGGGACAGGGCTCCCTGATCAAGGTCAGCCCCAGCATTTT. It translates to CAISGTGLPDQGQPQHF.

In this sample, this clonotype turned up many times. This rearrangement joins TRBV11-2 to TRBJ2-5; TRBD1 matches at 7 bases. The CDR3 is 13 amino acids. CDR1 SGHAT and CDR2 FQNNGV come from the germline V gene. The ends lost 4 bases at V and 2 bases at J; junction bases unmatched: 1. CDR3 in DNA: TGTGCCAGCAGCTCCAGGGGGCAAGAGACCCAGTACTTC. Translation gives CASSSRGQETQYF.

This clonotype was counted ten times or more. The chain combines TRBV24-1 with TRBJ2-3; the D call may be TRBD1 or TRBD2 (5 bases each). This CDR3 contains 15 residues. V was shortened by 0 bases and J by 2 bases, with 8 bases between the two germline ends. The germline V gene has CDR1 KGHDR and CDR2 SFDVKD. The CDR3 DNA reads as TGTGCCACCAGTGATTTGTGGGACCTCACAGATACGCAGTATTTT. It yields the protein CATSDLWDLTDTQYF.

The sample holds many counts of this clonotype. The chain recombines TRBV29-1 with TRBJ1-1, with D perhaps matching TRBD1 (5 bases). From germline, CDR1 is SQVTM and CDR2 ANQGSEA. The V and J ends lost 4 bases and 0 bases respectively, with 9 bases between them. The CDR3 has 13 residues. The CDR3 DNA is TGCAGCGTTGCAGGGAGACTGAACACTGAAGCTTTCTTT. Translated, it gives CSVAGRLNTEAFF.

This clonotype appeared many times. The V call is TRBV15, the J call TRBJ2-2; possible D gene TRBD1, 6 bases. Germline V gene lookup returns CDR1 LNHNV and CDR2 YYDKDF (reference sequence). CDR3 length: 16 amino acids. V lost 0 bases and J 5 bases, leaving 13 bases between the germline ends. DNA for the CDR3: TGTGCCACCAGCAGAGATCGGGACAAGGAAACCGGGGAGCTGTTTTTT. This codes for CATSRDRDKETGELFF.